This is a list of T cell receptor beta chains from one sample in a study of PD-L1 blockade in urothelial cancer. The protocol was immunoSEQ multiplex PCR, while the TCRdb copy is restricted to in-frame clones and leaves out a portion. Of about 52,000 clones in the sample, 70% to 85% were seen once. The specimen comprised PBMCs, sampled around atezolizumab (anti-PD-L1) treatment. The receptors were gathered from an older man with urothelial cancer. Each CDR3 is given with its conserved first and last residue. A D gene is named only where the DNA matches it firmly. Clone sizes are given selectively: once, few, many, or a class where the clone is expanded.

J	size	D	V	CDR3	DNA
TRBJ2-3	.	TRBD2	TRBV5-1	CASSQFSGGGTDTQYF	TGCGCCAGCAGCCAATTTAGCGGGGGGGGCACAGATACGCAGTATTTT
TRBJ2-3	.	TRBD2	TRBV19	CASRPRSGSTTDTQYF	TGTGCCAGTAGGCCTCGAAGCGGGAGCACAACAGATACGCAGTATTTT
TRBJ2-3	.	TRBD1	TRBV5-1	CASSLTGVNTDTQYF	TGCGCCAGCAGCTTGACAGGGGTTAACACAGATACGCAGTATTTT
TRBJ2-7	.	.	TRBV6-5	CASSYLSSYEQYF	TGTGCCAGCAGTTACCTCAGCTCCTACGAGCAGTACTTC
TRBJ1-4	once	TRBD1	TRBV5-1	CASSLDVRGRNEKLFF	TGCGCCAGCAGCTTGGATGTCAGGGGGAGAAATGAAAAACTGTTTTTT
TRBJ1-5	few	TRBD1	TRBV30	CAWSVSDRARQPQHF	TGTGCCTGGAGTGTAAGCGACAGGGCTCGCCAGCCCCAGCATTTT
TRBJ2-3	.	.	TRBV7-9	CASSLYFGSTDTQYF	TGTGCCAGCAGCTTATATTTCGGGAGCACAGATACGCAGTATTTT
TRBJ2-7	.	TRBD2	TRBV7-2	CASSIAGDYEQYF	TGTGCCAGCAGTATAGCGGGAGACTACGAGCAGTACTTC
TRBJ1-1	.	.	TRBV6-5	CASRPRTANTEAFF	TGTGCCAGCAGACCACGGACAGCTAACACTGAAGCTTTCTTT
TRBJ2-2	.	TRBD1	TRBV7-2	CASSPSLTGAGTGELFF	TGTGCCAGCAGCCCGAGCCTTACAGGGGCGGGCACCGGGGAGCTGTTTTTT
TRBJ2-1	few	TRBD2	TRBV5-1	CASSLADWGGIEEQFF	TGCGCCAGCAGCTTGGCCGATTGGGGGGGGATAGAAGAGCAGTTCTTC
TRBJ2-5	few	.	TRBV5-1	CASSLMGGKETQYF	TGCGCCAGCAGCTTGATGGGAGGTAAAGAGACCCAGTACTTC
TRBJ2-3	.	TRBD2	TRBV18	CASSPQREGDTQYF	TGTGCCAGCTCACCCCAGCGGGAGGGGGATACGCAGTATTTT
TRBJ1-1	.	.	TRBV6-6	CASRAEGANTEAFF	TGTGCCAGCAGGGCGGAAGGGGCGAACACTGAAGCTTTCTTT
TRBJ1-3	.	TRBD1	TRBV5-1	CASSLEGQGVSGNTIYF	TGCGCCAGCAGCTTGGAGGGACAGGGAGTCTCTGGAAACACCATATATTTT
TRBJ1-1	.	TRBD1	TRBV28	CASYRGNTEAFF	TGTGCCAGCTACAGGGGAAACACTGAAGCTTTCTTT
TRBJ2-7	.	TRBD2	TRBV7-9	CASSLAGLAGNEQYF	TGTGCCAGCAGCTTGGCGGGACTAGCGGGAAACGAGCAGTACTTC
TRBJ2-1	.	TRBD1	TRBV7-2	CASEQGASVEQFF	TGTGCCAGCGAACAGGGGGCATCGGTTGAGCAGTTCTTC
TRBJ1-1	.	TRBD1	TRBV11-3	CASSTGGRAFF	TGTGCCAGCAGTACAGGGGGAAGAGCTTTCTTT
TRBJ2-5	.	.	TRBV21-1	CASSKMSGQGHETQYF	TGTGCCAGCAGCAAGATGTCAGGACAGGGGCACGAGACCCAGTACTTC